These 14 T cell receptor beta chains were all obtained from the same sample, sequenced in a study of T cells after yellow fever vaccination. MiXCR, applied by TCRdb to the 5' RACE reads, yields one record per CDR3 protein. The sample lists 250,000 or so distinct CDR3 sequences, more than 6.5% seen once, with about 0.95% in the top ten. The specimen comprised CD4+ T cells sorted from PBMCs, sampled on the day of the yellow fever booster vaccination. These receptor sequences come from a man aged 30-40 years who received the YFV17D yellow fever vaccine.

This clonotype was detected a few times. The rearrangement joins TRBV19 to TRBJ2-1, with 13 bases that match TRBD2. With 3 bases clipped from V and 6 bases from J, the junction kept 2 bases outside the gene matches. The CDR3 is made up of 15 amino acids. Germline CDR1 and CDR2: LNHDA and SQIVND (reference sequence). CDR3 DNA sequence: TGTGCCAGTAGTATCGGACTAGCGGGAGTCAATGAGCAGTTCTTC. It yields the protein CASSIGLAGVNEQFF.

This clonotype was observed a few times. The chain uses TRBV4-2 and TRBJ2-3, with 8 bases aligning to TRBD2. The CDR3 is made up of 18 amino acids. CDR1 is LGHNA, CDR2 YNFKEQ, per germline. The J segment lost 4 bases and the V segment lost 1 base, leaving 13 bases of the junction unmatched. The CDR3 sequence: CASSQAPGGVFGADTQYF. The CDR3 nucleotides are TGTGCCAGCAGCCAAGCCCCGGGAGGGGTTTTCGGGGCAGATACGCAGTATTTT.

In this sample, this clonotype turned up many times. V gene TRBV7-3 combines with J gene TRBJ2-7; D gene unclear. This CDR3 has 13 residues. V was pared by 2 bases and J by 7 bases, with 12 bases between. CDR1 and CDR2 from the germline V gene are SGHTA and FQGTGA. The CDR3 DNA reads TGTGCCAGCAGCTTAGACCGCTGGGGTGAGCAGTACTTC. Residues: CASSLDRWGEQYF.

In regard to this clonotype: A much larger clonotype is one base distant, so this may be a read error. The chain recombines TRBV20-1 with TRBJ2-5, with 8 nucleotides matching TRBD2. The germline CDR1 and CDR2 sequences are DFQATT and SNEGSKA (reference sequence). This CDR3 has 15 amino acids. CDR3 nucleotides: TGCAGTGCCACCGGGGGGGATGACCTCCAAGAGGCCCAGTACTTC. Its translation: CSATGGDDLQEAQYF.

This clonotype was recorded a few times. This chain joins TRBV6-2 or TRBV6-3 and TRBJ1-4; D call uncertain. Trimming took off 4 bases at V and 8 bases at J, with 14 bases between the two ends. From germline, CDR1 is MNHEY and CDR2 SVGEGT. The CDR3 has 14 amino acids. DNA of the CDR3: TGTGCCAGCAGTTTCGGCCCAGTTGTAGAAAAACTGTTTTTT. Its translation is CASSFGPVVEKLFF.

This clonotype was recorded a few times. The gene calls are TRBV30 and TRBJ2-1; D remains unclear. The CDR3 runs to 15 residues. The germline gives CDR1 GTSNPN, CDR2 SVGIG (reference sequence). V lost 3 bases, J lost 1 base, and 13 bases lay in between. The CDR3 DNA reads TGTGCCTGGAGGGAACGCGCGGTATCCTACAATGAGCAGTTCTTC. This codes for CAWRERAVSYNEQFF.

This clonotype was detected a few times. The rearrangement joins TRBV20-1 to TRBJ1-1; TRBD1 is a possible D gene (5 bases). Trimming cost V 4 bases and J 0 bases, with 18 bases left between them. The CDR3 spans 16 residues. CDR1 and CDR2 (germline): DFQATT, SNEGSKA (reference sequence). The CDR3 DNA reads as TGCAGTGCTACCGCACTTGGTAGGGACCTGAACACTGAAGCTTTCTTT. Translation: CSATALGRDLNTEAFF.

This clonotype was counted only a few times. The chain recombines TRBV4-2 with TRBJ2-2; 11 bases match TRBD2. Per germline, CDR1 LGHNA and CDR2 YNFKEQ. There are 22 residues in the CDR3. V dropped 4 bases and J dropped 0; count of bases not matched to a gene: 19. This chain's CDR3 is CASSPFLSQGLAETANTGELFF. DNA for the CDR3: TGTGCCAGCAGCCCCTTTTTATCCCAGGGACTAGCGGAAACCGCGAACACCGGGGAGCTGTTTTTT.

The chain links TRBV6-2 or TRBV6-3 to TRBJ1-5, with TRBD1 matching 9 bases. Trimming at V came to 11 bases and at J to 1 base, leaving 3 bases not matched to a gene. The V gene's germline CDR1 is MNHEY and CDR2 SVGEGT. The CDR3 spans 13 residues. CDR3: CAGGQGSNQPQHF. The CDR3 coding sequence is TGTGCCGGGGGACAGGGCAGCAATCAGCCCCAGCATTTT.

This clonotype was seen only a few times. The CDR3 sequence is CASSIPSRGRQETQYF. CDR3 nucleotide sequence: TGTGCCAGTAGTATCCCGTCACGGGGAAGACAAGAGACCCAGTACTTC. The chain is built from TRBV19 and TRBJ2-5, with a weak D call TRBD2 (5 bases). Germline CDR1 reads LNHDA; CDR2 reads SQIVND (reference sequence). With 3 bases removed from V and 2 bases from J, the gap between germline ends came to 16 bases. There are 16 residues in the CDR3.

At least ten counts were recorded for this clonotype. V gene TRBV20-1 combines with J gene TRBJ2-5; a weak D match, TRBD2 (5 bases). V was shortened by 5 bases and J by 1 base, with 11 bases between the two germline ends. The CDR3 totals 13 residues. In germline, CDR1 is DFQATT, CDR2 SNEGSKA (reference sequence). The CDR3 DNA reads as TGCAGTGCTCCCTTGAGGGCCCAAGAGACCCAGTACTTC. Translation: CSAPLRAQETQYF.

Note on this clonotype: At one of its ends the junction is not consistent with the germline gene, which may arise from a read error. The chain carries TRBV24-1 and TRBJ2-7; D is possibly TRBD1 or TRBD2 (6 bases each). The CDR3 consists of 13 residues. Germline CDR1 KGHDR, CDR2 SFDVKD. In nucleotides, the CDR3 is TGTGCCACCAGTGATTGGTCGGGGGCGGATCAACTCTTC. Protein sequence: CATSDWSGADQLF.

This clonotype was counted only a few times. DNA for the CDR3: TGTGCCATTACGGGACAGGATAATTCACCCCTCCACTTT. It specifies CAITGQDNSPLHF. This rearrangement joins TRBV10-3 to TRBJ1-6; TRBD1 matches at 8 bases. CDR3 length equals 13 residues. Germline CDR1 ENHRY, CDR2 SYGVKD. V was pared by 9 bases and J by 5 bases, with 3 bases of the junction left unmatched.

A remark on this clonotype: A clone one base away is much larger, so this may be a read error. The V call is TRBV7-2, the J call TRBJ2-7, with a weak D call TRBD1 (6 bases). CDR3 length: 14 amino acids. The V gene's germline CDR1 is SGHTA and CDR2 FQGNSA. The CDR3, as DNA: TGTGTCAGCAGCCCGACAGGACCTCCCTACGAGCAGTACTTC. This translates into CVSSPTGPPYEQYF. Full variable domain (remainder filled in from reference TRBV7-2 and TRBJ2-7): GAGVSQSPSNKVTEKGKDVELRCDPISGHTALYWYRQSLGQGLEFLIYFQGNSAPDKSGLPSDRFSAERTGGSVSTLTIQRTQQEDSAVYLCVSSPTGPPYEQYFGPGTRLTVT.